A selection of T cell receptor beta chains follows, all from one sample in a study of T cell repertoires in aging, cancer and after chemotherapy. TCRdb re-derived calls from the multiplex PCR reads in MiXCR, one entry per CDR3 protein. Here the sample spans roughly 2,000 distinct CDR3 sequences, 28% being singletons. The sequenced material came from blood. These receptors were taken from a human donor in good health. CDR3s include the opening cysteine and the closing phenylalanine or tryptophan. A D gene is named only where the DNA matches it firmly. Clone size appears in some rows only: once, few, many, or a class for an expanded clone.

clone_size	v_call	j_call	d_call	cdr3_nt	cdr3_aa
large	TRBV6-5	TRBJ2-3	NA	TGTGCCAGCAGTTTTCAACAGCGGGCAGATACGCAGTATTTT	CASSFQQRADTQYF
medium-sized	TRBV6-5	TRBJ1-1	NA	TGTGCCAGCAGGACTTACACTGAAGCTTTCTTT	CASRTYTEAFF
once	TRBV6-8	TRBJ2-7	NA	TGTGCCAGCAGCTACGTATTCTCCTACGAGCAGTACTTC	CASSYVFSYEQYF
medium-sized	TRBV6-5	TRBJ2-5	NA	TGTGCCAGCAGTTCGGTTCGACTGGGGCAGACCCAGTACTTC	CASSSVRLGQTQYF
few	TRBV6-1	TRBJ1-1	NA	TGTGCCAGCAGTGATACGGGTCCGGAACATGAAGCTTTCTTT	CASSDTGPEHEAFF
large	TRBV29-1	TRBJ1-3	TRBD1	TGCAGCGTCGGACAGGCAGGAAACACCATATATTTT	CSVGQAGNTIYF
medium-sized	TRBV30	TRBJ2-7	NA	TGTGCCTGGAGTAGGTCCTACGAGCAGTACTTC	CAWSRSYEQYF
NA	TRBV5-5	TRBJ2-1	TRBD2	TGTGCCAGCAGCTCGATTGATGGGCTAGCGGTACGGTACAATGAGCAGTTCTTC	CASSSIDGLAVRYNEQFF
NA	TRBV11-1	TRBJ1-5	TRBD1	TGTGCCAGCAGCCCTGGGACAGGGGGCAATCAGCCCCAGCATTTT	CASSPGTGGNQPQHF
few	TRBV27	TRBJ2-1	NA	TGTGCCAGCAGCCGCCCGACTAGATATGGAATCACACTTAGTGAGCAGTTCTTC	CASSRPTRYGITLSEQFF
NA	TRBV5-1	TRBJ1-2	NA	TGCGCCAGCAGCTTGCGTACAGGGTCCGGCTACACCTTC	CASSLRTGSGYTF
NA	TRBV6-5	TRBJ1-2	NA	TGTGCCAGCAGATACCAACAGGGAGGTGGCTACACCTTC	CASRYQQGGGYTF
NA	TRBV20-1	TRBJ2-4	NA	TGCAGTGCTGACAAACAGGGTGCCAAAAACATTCAGTACTTC	CSADKQGAKNIQYF
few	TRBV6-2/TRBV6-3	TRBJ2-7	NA	TGTGCCAGCAGTCGCCAGGGTTTGTACGAGCAGTACTTC	CASSRQGLYEQYF
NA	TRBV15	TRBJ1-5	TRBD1	TGTGCCTCCAGCAGAGACAGGGGAGGTTGGCAGCCCCAGCATTTT	CASSRDRGGWQPQHF
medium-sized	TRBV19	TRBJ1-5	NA	TGTGCCAGTAGTATGGGGGTCGGGCAGCCCCAGCATTTT	CASSMGVGQPQHF
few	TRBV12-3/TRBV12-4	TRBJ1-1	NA	TGTGCCAGCAGTTTATTATCTCCCCCTGAAGCTTTCTTT	CASSLLSPPEAFF
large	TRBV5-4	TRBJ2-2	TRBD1	TGTGCCAGCAGCGGAGGGACAGGGCCGAACACCGGGGAGCTGTTTTTT	CASSGGTGPNTGELFF
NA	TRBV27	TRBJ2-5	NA	TGTGCCAGCAGTTTCAGGGGCAGGGGTCAAATTGAGACCCAGTACTTC	CASSFRGRGQIETQYF
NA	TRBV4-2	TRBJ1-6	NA	TGTGCCAGCAGCTCAGGACACGGGGCGGCCTATAATTCACCCCTCCACTTT	CASSSGHGAAYNSPLHF
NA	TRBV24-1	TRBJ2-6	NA	TGTGCCACCAGTGTGGCGGAGTCTGGGGCCAACGTCCTGACTTTC	CATSVAESGANVLTF
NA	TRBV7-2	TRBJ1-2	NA	TGTGCCAGCAGCCCCCCGGGAGGGGGATATGGCTACACCTTC	CASSPPGGGYGYTF
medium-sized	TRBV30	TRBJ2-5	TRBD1	TGTGCCTGGAGTGTAAGGACAGGGGGGACCCAGTACTTC	CAWSVRTGGTQYF
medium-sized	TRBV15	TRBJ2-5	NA	TGTGCCACCAGCAGAGACGGAGGGCGGGGACAAGAGACCCAGTACTTC	CATSRDGGRGQETQYF
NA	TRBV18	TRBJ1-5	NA	TGTGCCAGCTCACCACAGCTTAATCAGCCCCAGCATTTT	CASSPQLNQPQHF
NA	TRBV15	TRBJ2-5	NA	TGTGCCACCAGCAGAGATCCCCAGGGGGGCCGCAGGGAGACCCAGTACTTC	CATSRDPQGGRRETQYF
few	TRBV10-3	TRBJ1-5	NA	TGTGCCATCAGTGCACGGGCGGAGGATCAGCCCCAGCATTTT	CAISARAEDQPQHF
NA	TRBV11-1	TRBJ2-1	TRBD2	TGCGCCAGCAGATCAGGGACTAGCGGTTACAATGAGCAGTTCTTC	CASRSGTSGYNEQFF
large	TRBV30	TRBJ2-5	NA	TGTGCCTGGAGTATCACTAGCCAAGAGACCCAGTACTTC	CAWSITSQETQYF
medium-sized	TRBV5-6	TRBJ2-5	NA	TGTGCCAGCAGCTTGGCGCAGCCTCGAGAGACCCAGTACTTC	CASSLAQPRETQYF
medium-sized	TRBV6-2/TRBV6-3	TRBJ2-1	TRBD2	TGTGCCAGCAGTTACTCGAAAGGACTAGCGGGGAGCAATGAGCAGTTCTTC	CASSYSKGLAGSNEQFF
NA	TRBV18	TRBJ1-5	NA	TGTGCCAGCTCACCAACCCCGCCGGGGTATAGCAATCAGCCCCAGCATTTT	CASSPTPPGYSNQPQHF
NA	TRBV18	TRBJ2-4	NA	TGTGCCAGCTCAGATATGACGGATCTAGCCAAAAACATTCAGTACTTC	CASSDMTDLAKNIQYF
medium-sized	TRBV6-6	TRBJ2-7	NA	TGTGCCAGCAGTTACCTGTCGGGCCGGGAGCAGTACTTC	CASSYLSGREQYF
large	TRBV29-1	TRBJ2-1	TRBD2	TGCAGCGTTGAAGCGATTTCAGCGGGAGGGCCGGGGAATGAGCAGTTCTTC	CSVEAISAGGPGNEQFF
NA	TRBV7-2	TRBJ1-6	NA	TGTGCCAGCAGCTTAAAGCCCCCGGGACACCGTGATTCACCCCTCCACTTT	CASSLKPPGHRDSPLHF
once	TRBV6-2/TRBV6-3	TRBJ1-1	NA	TGTGCCAGCACCAGCGTCGGGGGTGAAGCTTTCTTT	CASTSVGGEAFF
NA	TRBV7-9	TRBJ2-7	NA	TGTGCCAGCAGCGCCGTGAGAAACGAGCAGTACTTC	CASSAVRNEQYF
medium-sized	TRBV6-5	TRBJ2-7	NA	TGTGCCAGCAGCCGTGAATATCGCGGCTCCTACGAGCAGTACTTC	CASSREYRGSYEQYF
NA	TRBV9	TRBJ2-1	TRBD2	TGTGCCAGCAGGCCGGGACTAGCGGGAGCCAATGAGCAGTTCTTC	CASRPGLAGANEQFF
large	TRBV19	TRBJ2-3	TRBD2	TGTGCCAGTAGCCCACTAGCGGGAGGGACGGATACGCAGTATTTT	CASSPLAGGTDTQYF
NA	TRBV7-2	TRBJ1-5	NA	TGTGCCAGCAGCTTAGTCGGTGGGGGGCTGAGTATCGATCAGCCCCAGCATTTT	CASSLVGGGLSIDQPQHF
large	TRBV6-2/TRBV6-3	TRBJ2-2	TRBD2	TGTGCCAGCAACAGACTAGCGGGGGTTCCCTCGGACACCGGGGAGCTGTTTTTT	CASNRLAGVPSDTGELFF
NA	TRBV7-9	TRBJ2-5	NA	TGTGCCAGCAGCTTACCCCTGCTGGCGGGACGCAGGCATCAGACCCAGTACTTC	CASSLPLLAGRRHQTQYF
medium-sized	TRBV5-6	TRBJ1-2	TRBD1	TGTGCCAGCAGCTTTATGGGGACAGGGGGTCATGGCTACACCTTC	CASSFMGTGGHGYTF
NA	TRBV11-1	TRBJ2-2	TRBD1	TGTGCCAGCACCGACCCTCGGACAGGGGCGAACACCGGGGAGCTGTTTTTT	CASTDPRTGANTGELFF
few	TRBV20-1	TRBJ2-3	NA	TGCAGTGCTAGCCGGGACACAGATACGCAGTATTTT	CSASRDTDTQYF
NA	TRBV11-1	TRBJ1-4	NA	TGTGCCAGCAGCTCAGACACAGGGAGACCTAATGAAAAACTGTTTTTT	CASSSDTGRPNEKLFF
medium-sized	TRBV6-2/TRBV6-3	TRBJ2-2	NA	TGTGCCAGCAACCCCGGAGGTTTCCCCGGGGAGCTGTTTTTT	CASNPGGFPGELFF
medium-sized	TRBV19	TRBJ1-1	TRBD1	TGTGCCAGTCGACCTATAGGGGGCCGGGACACTGAAGCTTTCTTT	CASRPIGGRDTEAFF
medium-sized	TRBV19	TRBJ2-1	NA	TGTGCCAGTAGCCCCCAACTGGCATGGCTTGGCAATGAGCAGTTCTTC	CASSPQLAWLGNEQFF
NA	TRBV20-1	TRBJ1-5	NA	TGCAGTGCCCTTCAGAGGGGTCGGGATCAGCCCCAGCATTTT	CSALQRGRDQPQHF
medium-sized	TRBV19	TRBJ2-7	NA	TGTGCCAGTAGTGTCGCCGGGACCCGCACCTACGAGCAGTACTTC	CASSVAGTRTYEQYF